This T cell receptor beta chain is from a study of cytomegalovirus exposure and HLA in healthy donors. To note about this clone: The antigen is undetermined.

General study points: The study found most TCR sequences rare, yet found some public TCRs in many donors. Across donors, sequencing depth was assumed by presence/absence analyses to be roughly uniform.

Both 60 Vbeta primers and 13 Jbeta primers went into the PCR. Produced via immunoSEQ multiplex PCR; TCRdb's table is partial and in-frame only. The data contain some 170,000 clones, 80% of them seen just once; the ten biggest clones take up 8.5% to 10%. This CDR3 spans 13 amino acids. Germline-derived CDR1 and CDR2 are GTSNPN and SVGIG (reference sequence). The V end lost 0 bases, the J end lost 1 base, and 5 bases lay between the germline ends. Healthy individuals who donated bone marrow served as the donors. This TCR derives from a man between 18 and 35 years old in good health and CMV-seropositive. Material: PBMCs. V and J are TRBV30 and TRBJ2-3; weak D call: TRBD2 (5 bases). The CDR3, as DNA: TGTGCCTGGAGTGTAGCGGGCACAGATACGCAGTATTTT. Protein: CAWSVAGTDTQYF.